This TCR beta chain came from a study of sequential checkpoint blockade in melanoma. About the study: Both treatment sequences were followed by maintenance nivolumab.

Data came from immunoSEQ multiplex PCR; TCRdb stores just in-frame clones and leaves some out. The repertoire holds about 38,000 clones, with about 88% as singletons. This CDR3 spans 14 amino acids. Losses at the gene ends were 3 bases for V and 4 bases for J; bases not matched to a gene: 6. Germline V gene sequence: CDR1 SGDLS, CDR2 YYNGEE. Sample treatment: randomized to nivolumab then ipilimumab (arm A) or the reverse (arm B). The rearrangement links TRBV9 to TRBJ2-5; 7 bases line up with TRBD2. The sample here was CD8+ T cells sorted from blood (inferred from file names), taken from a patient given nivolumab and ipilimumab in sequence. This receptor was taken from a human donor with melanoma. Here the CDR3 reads CASSGPGGGETQYF. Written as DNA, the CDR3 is TGTGCCAGCAGCGGGCCGGGAGGAGGAGAGACCCAGTACTTC.